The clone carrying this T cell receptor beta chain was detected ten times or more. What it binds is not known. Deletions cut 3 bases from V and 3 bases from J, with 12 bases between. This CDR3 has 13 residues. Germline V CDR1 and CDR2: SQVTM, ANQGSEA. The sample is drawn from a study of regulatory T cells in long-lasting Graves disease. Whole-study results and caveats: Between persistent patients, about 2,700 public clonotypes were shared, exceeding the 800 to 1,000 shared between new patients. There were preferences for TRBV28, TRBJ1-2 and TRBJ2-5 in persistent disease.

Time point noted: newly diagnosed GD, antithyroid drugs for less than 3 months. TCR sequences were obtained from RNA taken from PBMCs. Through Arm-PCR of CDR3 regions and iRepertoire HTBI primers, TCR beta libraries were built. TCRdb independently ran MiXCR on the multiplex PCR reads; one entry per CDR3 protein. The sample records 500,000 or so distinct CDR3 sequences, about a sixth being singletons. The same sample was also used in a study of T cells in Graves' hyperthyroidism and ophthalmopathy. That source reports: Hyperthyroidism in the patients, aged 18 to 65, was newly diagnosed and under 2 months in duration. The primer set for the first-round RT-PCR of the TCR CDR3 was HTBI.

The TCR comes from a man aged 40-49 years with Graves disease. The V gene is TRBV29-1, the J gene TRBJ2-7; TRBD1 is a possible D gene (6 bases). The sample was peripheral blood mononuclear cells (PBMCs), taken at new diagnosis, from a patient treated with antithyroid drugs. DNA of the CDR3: TGCAGCGTTGAGTCGGCAGGGGACTACGAGCAGTACTTC. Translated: CSVESAGDYEQYF.